The clone carrying this TCR beta chain was seen at least ten times. Diagnosis of hyperthyroidism was new in patients aged 18 to 65, and its duration was under 2 months. Uncontrolled infection, other autoimmune disease, pregnancy and lactation each barred patients from inclusion. At first hyperthyroidism diagnosis, before any ophthalmopathy symptoms, the blood sample was collected. PBMCs were collected from an approximately 9 ml volume of fresh peripheral blood. This entry belongs to a study of T cells in Graves' hyperthyroidism and ophthalmopathy. Authors of the study amplified TCR beta CDR3 regions from RNA transcripts. A first-round RT-PCR of the TCR CDR3 used the HTBI primer set. TCRdb used MiXCR to reprocess the multiplex PCR reads, holding one entry per CDR3 protein. The table lists fewer than 650,000 distinct CDR3 sequences, approximately 13% of them singletons. There are 16 residues in the CDR3. V shed 5 bases and J shed 4 bases, with 19 bases lying between them. CDR1 is MNHEY and CDR2 is SMNVEV in the germline V gene (reference sequence).

The genes are TRBV27 and TRBJ2-3, with D possibly matching TRBD2 (6 bases). Sequencing was done on a sample of blood. This TCR was sampled from a woman aged 25 to 45 with Graves' hyperthyroidism that later progressed to Graves' ophthalmopathy. In DNA form, the CDR3 reads TGTGCCAGCAGTCCCAAGTGGGGGGTGAATCCAGATACGCAGTATTTT. It translates to CASSPKWGVNPDTQYF.